Listed below are T cell receptor beta chains from one sample, sequenced in a study of blood T cell repertoires in COVID-19. Generated by immunoSEQ multiplex PCR, the TCRdb table keeps only in-frame clones and is missing some. The data show 65,000 to 75,000 clones, 90% seen once. The sequenced sample was peripheral blood. The receptor source for this set is a man aged 45-60 years with acute or convalescent COVID-19. Each CDR3 is given with its conserved first and last residue. Fields, in order: V gene, clone size, J gene, D gene, CDR3 protein, CDR3 DNA. A D gene is named only where the DNA matches it firmly. Clone size is shown for a subset of rows, as once, few, many or a class of expanded clone.

>TRBV27|.|TRBJ2-1|.
CASSLVAPTYNEQFF
TGTGCCAGCAGTTTAGTAGCCCCTACTTACAATGAGCAGTTCTTC
>TRBV28|few|TRBJ1-3|.
CASRAGSGNTIYF
TGTGCCAGCCGTGCGGGGAGTGGAAACACCATATATTTT
>TRBV3-1/TRBV3-2|.|TRBJ2-2|TRBD2
CASSQGLAGGTNTGELFF
TGTGCCAGCAGCCAGGGACTAGCGGGGGGGACGAACACCGGGGAGCTGTTTTTT
>TRBV2|.|TRBJ2-2|TRBD2
CASRAELASGGELFF
TGTGCCAGCAGGGCAGAACTAGCGTCGGGCGGGGAGCTGTTTTTT
>TRBV27|.|TRBJ2-7|TRBD2
CASRDVDAGGDTYEQYF
TGTGCCAGCAGAGACGTAGACGCGGGAGGGGACACCTACGAGCAGTACTTC
>TRBV9|.|TRBJ2-3|.
CASSLLQGSTDTQYF
TGTGCCAGCAGCTTACTCCAGGGGAGCACAGATACGCAGTATTTT
>TRBV27|.|TRBJ1-5|.
CASSSGTYSNQPQHF
TGTGCCAGCAGTTCAGGGACATATAGCAATCAGCCCCAGCATTTT
>TRBV7-9|.|TRBJ1-4|.
CASSTEGQINEKLFF
TGTGCCAGCAGCACAGAGGGACAAATCAATGAAAAACTGTTTTTT
>TRBV4-2|.|TRBJ2-7|.
CASSQGDTYEQYF
TGTGCCAGCAGCCAAGGAGATACCTACGAGCAGTACTTC
>TRBV27|.|TRBJ2-5|TRBD1
CASSSLRGKQETQYF
TGTGCCAGCAGTTCGCTCAGGGGGAAACAAGAGACCCAGTACTTC
>TRBV6-5|.|TRBJ1-2|TRBD1
CASSRDRSNYGYTF
TGTGCCAGCAGTCGGGACAGAAGTAACTATGGCTACACCTTC
>TRBV6-5|.|TRBJ1-1|.
CASKSTKNTEAFF
TGTGCCAGCAAATCGACAAAGAACACTGAAGCTTTCTTT
>TRBV7-9|.|TRBJ1-2|TRBD1
CASHGPTRGDSDYGYTF
TGTGCCAGCCACGGCCCTACCAGGGGGGATTCCGACTATGGCTACACCTTC
>TRBV7-9|.|TRBJ2-5|.
CASSFGSAGRETQYF
TGTGCCAGCAGCTTTGGCAGCGCGGGTCGGGAGACCCAGTACTTC
>TRBV4-3|.|TRBJ2-3|TRBD2
CASSQDLAGGRDTQYF
TGCGCCAGCAGCCAAGACCTAGCGGGGGGGCGAGATACGCAGTATTTT
>TRBV18|.|TRBJ1-2|.
CASSPDTNYGYTF
TGTGCCAGCTCACCAGACACCAACTATGGCTACACCTTC
>TRBV2|.|TRBJ1-5|TRBD1
CASSLQGVYQPQHF
TGTGCCAGCAGCCTACAGGGGGTCTATCAGCCCCAGCATTTT
>TRBV7-2|.|TRBJ1-2|.
CASSLDRANYGYTF
TGTGCCAGCAGCTTAGACAGGGCCAACTATGGCTACACCTTC
>TRBV6-5|.|TRBJ2-7|TRBD1
CASLRLGTGMYEQYF
TGTGCCAGCCTGAGGCTCGGGACAGGGATGTACGAGCAGTACTTC
>TRBV18|.|TRBJ2-7|TRBD1
CASSPWTGGDEQYF
TGTGCCAGCTCACCTTGGACAGGGGGCGACGAGCAGTACTTC
>TRBV28|.|TRBJ1-6|.
CASSLRTALHF
TGTGCCAGCAGTTTAAGGACTGCCCTCCACTTT
>TRBV27|.|TRBJ1-5|TRBD1
CASSLSSGGMQPQHF
TGTGCCAGCAGTTTGTCTTCAGGGGGCATGCAGCCCCAGCATTTT
>TRBV5-5|.|TRBJ1-1|.
CASSLGVTGRSEAFF
TGTGCCAGCAGCTTGGGCGTGACAGGAAGGTCGGAAGCTTTCTTT
>TRBV7-2|.|TRBJ2-3|TRBD2
CASSSRAGKVDTQYF
TGTGCCAGCAGCTCCCGAGCGGGGAAGGTAGATACGCAGTATTTT
>TRBV2|.|TRBJ2-3|.
CARRILTATTSTDTQYF
TGTGCCAGAAGAATCTTGACAGCAACCACTAGCACAGATACGCAGTATTTT
>TRBV5-4|.|TRBJ1-1|.
CASSLDSQNTEAFF
TGTGCCAGCAGCTTGGACAGCCAGAACACTGAAGCTTTCTTT
>TRBV7-6|once|TRBJ2-1|.
CASSPPGSVDYNEQFF
TGTGCCAGCAGCCCACCCGGGAGTGTCGACTACAATGAGCAGTTCTTC
>TRBV28|.|TRBJ2-7|TRBD2
CARGLEAGGYEQYF
TGTGCCAGGGGGCTTGAGGCGGGAGGATACGAGCAGTACTTC
>TRBV19|.|TRBJ1-6|TRBD1
CASTIRGGTGDSPLHF
TGTGCCAGTACAATCCGAGGGGGGACAGGGGACTCACCCCTCCACTTT
>TRBV4-2|.|TRBJ2-1|TRBD1
CASSQGQGWDRVGNEQFF
TGTGCCAGCAGCCAAGGCCAGGGGTGGGACAGGGTAGGAAATGAGCAGTTCTTC
>TRBV3-1/TRBV3-2|few|TRBJ2-1|TRBD2
CASSQPGLAGGPGNEQFF
TGTGCCAGCAGCCAACCTGGACTAGCGGGAGGGCCGGGCAATGAGCAGTTCTTC
>TRBV11-3|.|TRBJ2-3|TRBD1
CASSPGQGLQFETQYF
TGTGCCAGCAGCCCGGGACAGGGGTTGCAGTTCGAGACGCAGTATTTT
>TRBV18|.|TRBJ2-6|TRBD1
CASSPRTGGSGANVLTF
TGTGCCAGCTCACCACGGACAGGAGGCTCTGGGGCCAACGTCCTGACTTTC
>TRBV6-5|.|TRBJ1-6|.
CATSDRSYNSPLHF
TGTGCCACCTCGGACAGAAGCTATAATTCACCCCTCCACTTT
>TRBV4-1|.|TRBJ2-3|TRBD2
CASSQVAGASTDTQYF
TGCGCCAGCAGCCAAGTAGCGGGGGCCAGCACAGATACGCAGTATTTT
>TRBV2|.|TRBJ1-4|TRBD1
CASARTGTVREKLFF
TGTGCCAGCGCCAGAACCGGGACAGTAAGGGAAAAACTGTTTTTT
>TRBV27|.|TRBJ2-3|TRBD2
CASSFFGTSGSKDTQYF
TGTGCCAGCAGTTTCTTCGGGACTAGCGGGAGTAAGGATACGCAGTATTTT
>TRBV29-1|.|TRBJ2-7|TRBD1
CSVEGRDRGFYEQYF
TGCAGCGTTGAAGGGCGGGACAGGGGATTCTACGAGCAGTACTTC
>TRBV28|.|TRBJ1-3|TRBD1
CASSSTGGNSGNTIYF
TGTGCCAGCAGCTCGACAGGGGGAAACTCTGGAAACACCATATATTTT
>TRBV6-6|.|TRBJ2-1|TRBD2
CASSGTSGSSYNEQFF
TGTGCCAGCAGTGGAACTAGCGGGAGTTCGTACAATGAGCAGTTCTTC
>TRBV5-8|.|TRBJ1-5|.
CASSFYGGNQPQHF
TGTGCCAGCAGCTTTTATGGGGGGAATCAGCCCCAGCATTTT
>TRBV29-1|.|TRBJ2-7|.
CSVEGPGAYEQYF
TGCAGCGTTGAAGGTCCAGGGGCCTACGAGCAGTACTTC
>TRBV5-1|.|TRBJ2-7|.
CASSLNYPGLESYEQYF
TGCGCCAGCAGCTTAAACTACCCGGGACTCGAATCCTACGAGCAGTACTTC
>TRBV9|.|TRBJ2-1|.
CASSASSEPYNEQFF
TGTGCCAGCAGCGCGTCTAGCGAGCCATACAATGAGCAGTTCTTC
>TRBV7-3|.|TRBJ1-1|TRBD1
CASSLGGQGLNTEAFF
TGTGCCAGCAGCTTAGGGGGACAGGGACTCAACACTGAAGCTTTCTTT
>TRBV27|.|TRBJ1-5|.
CASSFSGFNQPQHF
TGTGCCAGCAGTTTTTCGGGGTTTAATCAGCCCCAGCATTTT
>TRBV24-1|.|TRBJ2-2|.
CATSDSGRRAAGELFF
TGTGCCACCAGTGATTCAGGACGGAGGGCTGCCGGGGAGCTGTTTTTT
>TRBV5-3|.|TRBJ1-6|.
CARRRDSYSKNSPLHF
TGTGCCAGAAGACGAGACAGCTACTCTAAGAATTCACCCCTCCACTTT
>TRBV9|.|TRBJ2-3|TRBD2
CASSTRTSGGGDTQYF
TGTGCCAGCAGCACCCGGACTAGCGGGGGAGGAGATACGCAGTATTTT
>TRBV19|.|TRBJ1-1|.
CASSTGMNTEAFF
TGTGCCAGTAGTACAGGGATGAACACTGAAGCTTTCTTT
>TRBV20-1|.|TRBJ1-2|.
CSARPGDGYTF
TGCAGTGCTAGACCCGGGGATGGCTACACCTTC
>TRBV19|few|TRBJ2-1|TRBD2
CASSPQGPAGDKQFF
TGTGCCAGTAGTCCGCAGGGACCAGCGGGAGATAAGCAGTTCTTC
>TRBV19|few|TRBJ2-2|.
CASSIGGANTGELFF
TGTGCCAGTAGTATCGGGGGAGCGAACACCGGGGAGCTGTTTTTT